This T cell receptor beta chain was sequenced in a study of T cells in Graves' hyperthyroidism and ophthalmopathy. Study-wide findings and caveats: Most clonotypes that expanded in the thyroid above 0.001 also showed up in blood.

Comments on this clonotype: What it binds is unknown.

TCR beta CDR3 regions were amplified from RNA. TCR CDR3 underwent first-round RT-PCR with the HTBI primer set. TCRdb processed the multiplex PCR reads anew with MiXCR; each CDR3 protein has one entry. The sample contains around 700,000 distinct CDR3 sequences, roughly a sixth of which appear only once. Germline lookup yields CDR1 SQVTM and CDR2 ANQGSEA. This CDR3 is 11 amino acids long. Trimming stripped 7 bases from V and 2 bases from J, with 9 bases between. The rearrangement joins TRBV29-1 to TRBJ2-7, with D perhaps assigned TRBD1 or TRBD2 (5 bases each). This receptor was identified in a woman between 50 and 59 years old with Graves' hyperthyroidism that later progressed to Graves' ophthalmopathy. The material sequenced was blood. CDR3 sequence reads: CSGGVAYEQYF. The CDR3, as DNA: TGCAGCGGAGGGGTAGCCTACGAGCAGTACTTC.